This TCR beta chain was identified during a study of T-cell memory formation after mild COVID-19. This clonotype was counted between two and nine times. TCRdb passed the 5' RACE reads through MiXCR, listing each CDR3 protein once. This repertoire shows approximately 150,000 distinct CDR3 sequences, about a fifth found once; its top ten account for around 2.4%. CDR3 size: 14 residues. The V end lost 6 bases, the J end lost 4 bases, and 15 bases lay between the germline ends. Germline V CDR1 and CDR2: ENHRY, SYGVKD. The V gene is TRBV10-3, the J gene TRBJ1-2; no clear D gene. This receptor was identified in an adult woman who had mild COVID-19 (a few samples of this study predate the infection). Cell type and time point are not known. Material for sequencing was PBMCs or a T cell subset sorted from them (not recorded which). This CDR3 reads CAIREDVDGYGYTF. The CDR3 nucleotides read TGTGCCATCAGAGAGGACGTGGACGGCTATGGCTACACCTTC.